Shown below are 6 T cell receptor beta chains from a single sample sequenced in a study of T cell responses to AZD1222 COVID-19 vaccine. Profiled with immunoSEQ multiplex PCR; TCRdb holds only in-frame clones, not every one. The sample holds 90,000 to 120,000 clones, roughly 92% seen once. The sample in question was peripheral blood, obtained on day 0 of AZD1222 vaccination. Every receptor here comes from an adult in good health.

V is TRBV5-8 and J is TRBJ1-5, with 7 bases identical to TRBD1. The germline V gene encodes CDR1 SGHTS and CDR2 YDEGEE. The J segment lost 7 bases and the V segment lost 2 bases, leaving 6 bases of the junction unmatched. This CDR3 is 14 amino acids long. CDR3 nucleotides: TGTGCCAGCAGCTTCACAGGGGTCGGGCAGCCCCAGCATTTT. Translated, it gives CASSFTGVGQPQHF.

The rearrangement links TRBV4-3 to TRBJ2-5; maybe TRBD2 (5 bases). The V end lost 0 bases, the J end lost 5 bases, and 10 bases lay between the germline ends. Germline CDR1 reads LGHNA; CDR2 reads YSLEER. The CDR3 has 14 amino acids. The CDR3 protein is CASSQDLGGETQYF. CDR3 DNA sequence: TGCGCCAGCAGCCAAGATCTAGGCGGGGAGACCCAGTACTTC.

This chain uses TRBV11-2 with TRBJ2-7; 8 nucleotides match TRBD2. The J segment lost 3 bases and the V segment lost 1 base, leaving 5 bases of the junction unmatched. Germline CDR1 reads SGHAT; CDR2 reads FQNNGV. The length of the CDR3 is 15 residues. The DNA for the CDR3 is TGTGCCAGCAGCTTAGGGTCGAGCGGGGGCTACGAGCAGTACTTC. Its protein is CASSLGSSGGYEQYF.

This chain connects TRBV7-3 to TRBJ2-1; D not resolved. Germline V CDR1 and CDR2: SGHTA, FQGTGA. The CDR3 covers 13 residues. V was shortened by 5 bases and J by 5 bases, with 10 bases between the two germline ends. In DNA form, the CDR3 reads TGTGCCAGCAGCATGTCGAGCAACAATGAGCAGTTCTTC. It is translated as CASSMSSNNEQFF.

The gene calls are TRBV18 and TRBJ2-3; 8 bases fit TRBD2. This CDR3 contains 15 residues. Germline V gene data show CDR1 as KGHSH and CDR2 as LQKENI. Trimming removed 3 bases from V and 6 bases from J; junction bases left unmatched: 8. CDR3 in amino acids: CASSPSGTSSDTQYF. CDR3 sequence (DNA): TGTGCCAGCTCACCGTCCGGGACTAGTTCGGATACGCAGTATTTT.

This chain connects TRBV7-7 to TRBJ2-7, with D possibly being TRBD2 (7 bases). V was cut by 11 bases and J by 0 bases, with 14 bases left in between. This CDR3 is 13 amino acids long. Germline V CDR1 and CDR2: SSHAT, FNYEAQ (reference sequence). The CDR3 region is CAPGGQSSYEQYF. The DNA of the CDR3 is TGTGCCCCGGGGGGCCAGAGCTCCTACGAGCAGTACTTC.